The T cell receptor beta chain described here comes from a study of cytomegalovirus exposure and HLA in healthy donors. Only a few counts were recorded for this clone. The target antigen is unknown. General observations from the study: Among donors in an Asian-associated ancestry cluster, a later analysis reportedly found fewer N-insertions than the roughly 610-donor mean. It was reportedly the case that the classifier diagnosed cytomegalovirus status with high specificity and sensitivity. Most subjects' HLA-A and HLA-B alleles were reportedly predicted from TCR beta sequences. In vitro assays verified that three CMV-associated chains recognized CMV antigens specifically.

The PCR contained 60 Vbeta and 13 Jbeta primers. Clones were read by immunoSEQ multiplex PCR, and TCRdb kept only the in-frame ones, dropping some. This sample has about 110,000 clones, with 65% to 80% found just once. This CDR3 is 12 amino acids long. The V and J ends lost 6 bases and 15 bases, in that order; junction bases with no gene match: 10. CDR1 SNHLY and CDR2 FYNNEI come from the germline V gene. The receptor's source is a male donor in good health and CMV-seropositive. The genes are TRBV2 and TRBJ2-1, with TRBD2 matching 8 bases. Material for sequencing was PBMCs. Written as DNA, the CDR3 is TGTGCCAGCAGACTTAGCGGGACAAGCGGGTTCTTC. Protein: CASRLSGTSGFF.